This T cell receptor beta chain derives from a study of T cells in Graves' hyperthyroidism and ophthalmopathy. Looking at the study overall: Before any treatment, at initial diagnosis, peripheral blood was collected.

Amplification of TCR beta CDR3 regions used RNA as the template. HTBI primers drove first-round RT-PCR of the TCR CDR3. TCRdb itself ran the multiplex PCR reads through MiXCR, one entry per CDR3 protein. The data contain about 200,000 distinct CDR3 sequences, approximately 16% of them singletons. Hyperthyroidism of Graves' type that showed no ophthalmopathy progression within 18 months was stable. CDR1 is SNHLY, CDR2 FYNNEI, per germline. Trimming took off 2 bases at V and 0 bases at J, with 11 bases between the two ends. This CDR3 has 16 amino acids. The table lists this clonotype with many counts. The sequence was obtained from a middle-aged man with Graves' hyperthyroidism. The V gene is TRBV2, the J gene TRBJ1-5, with no clear D. Sample: blood. CDR3 loop: CASSETRAPSNQPQHF. DNA for the CDR3: TGTGCCAGCAGTGAAACAAGGGCCCCTAGCAATCAGCCCCAGCATTTT.